This entry concerns a single TCR beta chain. Lacking the conserved final phenylalanine or tryptophan, this CDR3 likely reflects a read error. MiXCR, run by TCRdb on the PCR reads, gives a single entry per CDR3 protein. The sample lists some 9,800 distinct CDR3 sequences, roughly 60% occurring once. This record comes from a study of tumor-infiltrating lymphocytes in oesophageal squamous cell carcinoma. The germline V gene has CDR1 MNHNS and CDR2 SASEGT. This CDR3 contains 13 residues. Trimming took off 8 bases at V and 0 bases at J, with 9 bases between the two ends. The sequenced sample was esophageal tumor tissue. The J gene is TRBJ2-3, the V gene TRBV6-1; no clear D gene. This sequence originates from a female donor with esophageal squamous cell carcinoma. DNA of the CDR3: TGTGCCAGCGGAGCGCCGAGCACAGATACGCAGTATCTT. It codes for CASGAPSTDTQYL.